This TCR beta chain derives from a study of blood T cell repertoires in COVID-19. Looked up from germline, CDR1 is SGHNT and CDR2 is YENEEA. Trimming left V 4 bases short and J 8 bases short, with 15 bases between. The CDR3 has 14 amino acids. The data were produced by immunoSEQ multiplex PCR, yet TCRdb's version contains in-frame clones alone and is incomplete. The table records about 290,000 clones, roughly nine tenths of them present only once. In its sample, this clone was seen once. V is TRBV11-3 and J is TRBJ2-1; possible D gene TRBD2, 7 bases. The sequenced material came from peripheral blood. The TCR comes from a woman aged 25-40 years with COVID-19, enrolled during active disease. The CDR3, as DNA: TGTGCCAGCAGCTACGGTGGGGGGGCCTATGAGCAGTTCTTC. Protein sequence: CASSYGGGAYEQFF. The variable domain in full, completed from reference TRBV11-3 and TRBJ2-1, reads EAGVVQSPRYKIIEKKQPVAFWCNPISGHNTLYWYLQNLGQGPELLIRYENEEAVDDSQLPKDRFSAERLKGVDSTLKIQPAELGDSAVYLCASSYGGGAYEQFFGPGTRLTVL.